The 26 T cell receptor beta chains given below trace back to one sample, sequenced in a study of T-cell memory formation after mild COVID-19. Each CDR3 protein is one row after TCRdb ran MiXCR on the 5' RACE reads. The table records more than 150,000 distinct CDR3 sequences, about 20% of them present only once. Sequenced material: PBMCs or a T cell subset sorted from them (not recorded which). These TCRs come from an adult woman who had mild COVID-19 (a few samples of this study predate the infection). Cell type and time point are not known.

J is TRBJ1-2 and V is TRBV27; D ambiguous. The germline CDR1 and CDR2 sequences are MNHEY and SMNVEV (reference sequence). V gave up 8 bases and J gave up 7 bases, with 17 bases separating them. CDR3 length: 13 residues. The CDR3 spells CASQPREFSGYTF. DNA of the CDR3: TGTGCCAGCCAACCCCGGGAGTTTTCTGGCTACACCTTC.

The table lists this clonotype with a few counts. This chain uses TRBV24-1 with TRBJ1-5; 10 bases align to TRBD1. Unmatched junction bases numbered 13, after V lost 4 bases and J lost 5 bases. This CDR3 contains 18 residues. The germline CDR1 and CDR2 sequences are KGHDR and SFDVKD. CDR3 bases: TGTGCCACCAGTGAATCCGGGACAGGGGCGGTTTTTTATCAGCCCCAGCATTTT. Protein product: CATSESGTGAVFYQPQHF.

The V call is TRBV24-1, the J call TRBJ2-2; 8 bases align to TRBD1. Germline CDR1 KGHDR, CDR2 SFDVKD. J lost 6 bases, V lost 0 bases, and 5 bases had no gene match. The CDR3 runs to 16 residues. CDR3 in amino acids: CATSDLPGGTPGELFF. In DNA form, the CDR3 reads TGTGCCACCAGTGATTTGCCAGGGGGCACCCCCGGGGAGCTGTTTTTT.

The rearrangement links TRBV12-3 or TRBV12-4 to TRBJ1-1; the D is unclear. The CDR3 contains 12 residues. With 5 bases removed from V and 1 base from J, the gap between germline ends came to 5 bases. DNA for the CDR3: TGTGCCAGCAGTAGCCAGAACACTGAAGCTTTCTTT. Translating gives CASSSQNTEAFF.

For the CDR3, the DNA is TGTGCCAGCAGCTATCCGGAGGCGGGGGATTACAATGAGCAGTTCTTC. It specifies CASSYPEAGDYNEQFF. The V gene is TRBV13, the J gene TRBJ2-1, with 7 bases matching TRBD2. Looked up from germline, CDR1 is PRHDT and CDR2 is FYEKMQ (reference sequence). The CDR3 consists of 16 residues. With 4 bases clipped from V and 4 bases from J, the junction kept 10 bases outside the gene matches.

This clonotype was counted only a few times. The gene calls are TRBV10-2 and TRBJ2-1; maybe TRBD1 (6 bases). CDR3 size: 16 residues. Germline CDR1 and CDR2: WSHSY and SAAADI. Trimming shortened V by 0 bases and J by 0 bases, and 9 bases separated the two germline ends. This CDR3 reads CASSESMGASYNEQFF. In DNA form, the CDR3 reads TGCGCCAGCAGTGAGTCGATGGGGGCCTCCTACAATGAGCAGTTCTTC.

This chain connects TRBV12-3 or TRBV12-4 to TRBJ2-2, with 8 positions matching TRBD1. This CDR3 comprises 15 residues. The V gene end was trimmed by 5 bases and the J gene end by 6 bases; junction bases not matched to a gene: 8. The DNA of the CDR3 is TGTGCCAGCAGTCTATTCAACAGGGGGGCCGGGGAGCTGTTTTTT. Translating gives CASSLFNRGAGELFF.

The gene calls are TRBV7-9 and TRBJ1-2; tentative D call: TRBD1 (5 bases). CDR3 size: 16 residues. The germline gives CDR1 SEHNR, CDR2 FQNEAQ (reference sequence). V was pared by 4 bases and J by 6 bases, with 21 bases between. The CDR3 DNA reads TGTGCCAGCAGCTACCCGCCGGGACTCGAGGCGGATGGCTACACCTTC. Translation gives CASSYPPGLEADGYTF. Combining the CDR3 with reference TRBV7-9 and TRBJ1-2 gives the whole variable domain DTGVSQNPRHKITKRGQNVTFRCDPISEHNRLYWYRQTLGQGPEFLTYFQNEAQLEKSRLLSDRFSAERPKGSFSTLEIQRTEQGDSAMYLCASSYPPGLEADGYTFGSGTRLTVV.

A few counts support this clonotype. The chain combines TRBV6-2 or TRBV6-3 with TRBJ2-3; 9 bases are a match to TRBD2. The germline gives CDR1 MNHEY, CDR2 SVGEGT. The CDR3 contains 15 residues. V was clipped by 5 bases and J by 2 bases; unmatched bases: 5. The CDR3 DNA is TGTGCCAGCAGTCCGCTAGCGGGATACACAGATACGCAGTATTTT. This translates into CASSPLAGYTDTQYF.

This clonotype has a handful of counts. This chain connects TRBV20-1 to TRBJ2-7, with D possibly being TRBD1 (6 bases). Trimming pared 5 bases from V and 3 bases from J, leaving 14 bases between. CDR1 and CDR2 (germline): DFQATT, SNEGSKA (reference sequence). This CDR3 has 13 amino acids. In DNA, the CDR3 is TGCAGTGCTTGCACCGGGACAAACTACGAGCAGTACTTC. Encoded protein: CSACTGTNYEQYF.

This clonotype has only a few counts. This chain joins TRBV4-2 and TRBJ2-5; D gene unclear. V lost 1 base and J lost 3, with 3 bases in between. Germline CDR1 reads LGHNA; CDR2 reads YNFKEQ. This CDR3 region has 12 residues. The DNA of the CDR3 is TGTGCCAGCAGCCAAGGAAAAGAGACCCAGTACTTC. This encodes CASSQGKETQYF.

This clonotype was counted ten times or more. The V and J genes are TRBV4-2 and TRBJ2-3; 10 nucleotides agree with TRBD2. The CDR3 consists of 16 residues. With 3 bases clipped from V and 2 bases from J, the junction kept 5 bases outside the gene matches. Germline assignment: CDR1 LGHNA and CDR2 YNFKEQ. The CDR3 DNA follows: TGTGCCAGCAGCCAGCTAGCGGGGGCTAACACAGATACGCAGTATTTT. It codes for CASSQLAGANTDTQYF.

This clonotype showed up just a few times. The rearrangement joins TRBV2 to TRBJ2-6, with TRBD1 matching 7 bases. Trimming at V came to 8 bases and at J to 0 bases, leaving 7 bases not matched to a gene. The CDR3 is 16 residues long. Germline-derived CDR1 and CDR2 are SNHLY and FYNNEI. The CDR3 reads CASAGTAPSGANVLTF. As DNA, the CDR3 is TGTGCCAGCGCCGGGACAGCCCCCTCTGGGGCCAACGTCCTGACTTTC.

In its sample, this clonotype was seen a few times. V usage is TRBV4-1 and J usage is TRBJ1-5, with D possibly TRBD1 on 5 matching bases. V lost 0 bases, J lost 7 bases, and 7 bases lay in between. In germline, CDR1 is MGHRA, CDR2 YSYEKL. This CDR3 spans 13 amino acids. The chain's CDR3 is CASSQDRGQPQHF. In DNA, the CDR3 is TGCGCCAGCAGCCAAGATCGGGGCCAGCCCCAGCATTTT.

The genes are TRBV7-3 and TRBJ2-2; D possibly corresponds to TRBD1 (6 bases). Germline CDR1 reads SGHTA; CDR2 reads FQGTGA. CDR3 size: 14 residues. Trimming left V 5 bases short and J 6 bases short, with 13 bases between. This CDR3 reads CASSPFEGAGELFF. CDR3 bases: TGTGCCAGCAGCCCCTTCGAGGGGGCCGGGGAGCTGTTTTTT.

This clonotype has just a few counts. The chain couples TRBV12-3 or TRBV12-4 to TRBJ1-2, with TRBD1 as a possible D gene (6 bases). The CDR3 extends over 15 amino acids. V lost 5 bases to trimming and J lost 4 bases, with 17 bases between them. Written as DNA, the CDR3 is TGTGCCAGCAGTCACTCGGACAGCTCGAGCTATGGCTACACCTTC. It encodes CASSHSDSSSYGYTF.

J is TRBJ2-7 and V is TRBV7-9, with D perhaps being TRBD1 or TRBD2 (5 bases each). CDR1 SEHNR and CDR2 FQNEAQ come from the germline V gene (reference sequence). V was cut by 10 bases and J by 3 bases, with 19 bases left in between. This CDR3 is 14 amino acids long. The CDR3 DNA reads TGTGCCATTTCGATAGGGGCCGGGGACTACGAGCAGTACTTC. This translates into CAISIGAGDYEQYF. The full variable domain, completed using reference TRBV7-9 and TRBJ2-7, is DTGVSQNPRHKITKRGQNVTFRCDPISEHNRLYWYRQTLGQGPEFLTYFQNEAQLEKSRLLSDRFSAERPKGSFSTLEIQRTEQGDSAMYLCAISIGAGDYEQYFGPGTRLTVT.

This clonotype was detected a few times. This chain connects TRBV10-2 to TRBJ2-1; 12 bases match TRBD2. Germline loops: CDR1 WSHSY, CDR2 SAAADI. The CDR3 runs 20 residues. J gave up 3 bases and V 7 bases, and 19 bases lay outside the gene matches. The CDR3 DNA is TGCGCCAGCATGGAAGTTCAGATACTAGCGGGGGGTCCCGACTACAATGAGCAGTTCTTC. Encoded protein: CASMEVQILAGGPDYNEQFF.

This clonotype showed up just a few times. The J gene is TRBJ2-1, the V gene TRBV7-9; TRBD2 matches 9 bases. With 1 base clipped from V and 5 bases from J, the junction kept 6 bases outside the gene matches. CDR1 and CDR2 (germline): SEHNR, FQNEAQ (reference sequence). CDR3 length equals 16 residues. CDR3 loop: CASSLDFSGGHNEQFF. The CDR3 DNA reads TGTGCCAGCAGCTTAGATTTTAGCGGGGGTCACAATGAGCAGTTCTTC.

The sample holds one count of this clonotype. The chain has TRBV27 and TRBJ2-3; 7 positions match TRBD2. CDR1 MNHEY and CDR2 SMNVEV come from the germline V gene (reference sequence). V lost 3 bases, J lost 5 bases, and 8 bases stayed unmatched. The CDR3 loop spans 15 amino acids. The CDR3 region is CASSFGTSAGDTQYF. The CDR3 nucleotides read TGTGCCAGCAGTTTCGGAACTAGCGCAGGAGATACGCAGTATTTT.

CDR3 sequence: CSARGGGENNEQFF. CDR3 DNA: TGCAGTGCTAGAGGTGGAGGGGAAAACAATGAGCAGTTCTTC. The chain has TRBV20-1 and TRBJ2-1; possible D gene TRBD2, 6 bases. V lost 1 base to trimming and J lost 5 bases, with 12 bases between them. This CDR3 has 14 residues. Germline CDR1 reads DFQATT; CDR2 reads SNEGSKA (reference sequence).

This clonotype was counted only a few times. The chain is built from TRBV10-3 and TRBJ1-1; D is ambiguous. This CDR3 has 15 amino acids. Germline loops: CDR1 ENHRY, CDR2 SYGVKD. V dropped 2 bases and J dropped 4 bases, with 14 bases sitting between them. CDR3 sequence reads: CAISEVVGTSTEAFF. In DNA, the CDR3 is TGTGCCATCAGTGAGGTTGTCGGTACGAGCACTGAAGCTTTCTTT.

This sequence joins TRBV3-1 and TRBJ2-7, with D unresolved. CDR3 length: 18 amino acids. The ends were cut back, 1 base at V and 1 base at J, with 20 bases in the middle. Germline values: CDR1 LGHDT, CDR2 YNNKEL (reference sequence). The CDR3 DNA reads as TGTGCCAGCAGCCAAGTCCTACAGACCGAGGTTTCATCCTACGAGCAGTACTTC. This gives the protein CASSQVLQTEVSSYEQYF.

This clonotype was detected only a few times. CDR3: CASSLGRDATPQQYF. CDR3 coding DNA: TGCGCCAGCAGCCTAGGGAGGGACGCGACTCCCCAGCAGTACTTC. The chain carries TRBV5-1 and TRBJ2-7, with 7 bases lining up with TRBD2. The CDR3 consists of 15 residues. From germline, CDR1 is SGHRS and CDR2 YFSETQ. The ends lost 4 bases at V and 8 bases at J; junction bases unmatched: 15.

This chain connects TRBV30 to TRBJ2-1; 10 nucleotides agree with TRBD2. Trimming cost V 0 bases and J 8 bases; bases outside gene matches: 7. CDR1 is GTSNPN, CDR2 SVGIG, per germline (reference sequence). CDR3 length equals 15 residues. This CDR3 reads CAWSVPAGGPDEQFF. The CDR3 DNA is TGTGCCTGGAGTGTACCAGCGGGAGGGCCCGATGAGCAGTTCTTC. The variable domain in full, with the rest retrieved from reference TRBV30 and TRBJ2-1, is SQTIHQWPATLVQPVGSPLSLECTVEGTSNPNLYWYRQAAGRGLQLLFYSVGIGQISSEVPQNLSASRPQDRQFILSSKKLLLSDSGFYLCAWSVPAGGPDEQFFGPGTRLTVL.

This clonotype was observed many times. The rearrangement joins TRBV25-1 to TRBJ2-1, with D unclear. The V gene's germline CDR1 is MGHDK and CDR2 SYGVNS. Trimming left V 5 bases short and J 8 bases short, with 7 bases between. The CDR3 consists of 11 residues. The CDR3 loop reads CASSLRDEQFF. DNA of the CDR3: TGTGCCAGCAGTTTAAGGGATGAGCAGTTCTTC.